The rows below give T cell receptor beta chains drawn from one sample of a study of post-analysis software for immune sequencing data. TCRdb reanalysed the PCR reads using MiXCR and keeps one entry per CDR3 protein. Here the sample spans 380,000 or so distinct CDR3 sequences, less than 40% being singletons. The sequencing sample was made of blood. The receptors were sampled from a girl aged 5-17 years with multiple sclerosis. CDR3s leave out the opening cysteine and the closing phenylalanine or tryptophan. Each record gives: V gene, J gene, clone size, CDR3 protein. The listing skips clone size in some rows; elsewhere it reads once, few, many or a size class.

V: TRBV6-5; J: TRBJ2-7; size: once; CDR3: ASSYRGGTYEQY
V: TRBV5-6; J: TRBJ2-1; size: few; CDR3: ASSLGASGGAVNEQF
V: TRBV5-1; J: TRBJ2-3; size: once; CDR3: ASSLEPQATDTQY
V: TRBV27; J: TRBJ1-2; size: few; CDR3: ASSFNRGRYGYT
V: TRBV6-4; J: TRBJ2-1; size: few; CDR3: ASRQGILFGEQF
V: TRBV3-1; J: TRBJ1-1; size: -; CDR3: ASSQNPNTEAF
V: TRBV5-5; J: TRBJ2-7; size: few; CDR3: ASSLGTGATYEQY
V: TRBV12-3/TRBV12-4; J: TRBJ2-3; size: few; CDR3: ASSFRGEADTQY
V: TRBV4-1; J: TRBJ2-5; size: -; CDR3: ASSQVASDNRVGAPSGDPY
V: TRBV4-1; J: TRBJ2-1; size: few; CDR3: ASSSFNTDARNEQF
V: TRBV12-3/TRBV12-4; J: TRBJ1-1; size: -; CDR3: ASSPRGLGTEAF
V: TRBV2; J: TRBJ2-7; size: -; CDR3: ASSPGRGREQY
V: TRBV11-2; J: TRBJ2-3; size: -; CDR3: ASSLWTGGADTQY
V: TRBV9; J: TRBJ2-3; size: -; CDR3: ASSASLYADTQY
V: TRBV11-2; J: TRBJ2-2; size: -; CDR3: ASSPPVDTGELF
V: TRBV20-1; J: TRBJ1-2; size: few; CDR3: SAKKQGYGYT
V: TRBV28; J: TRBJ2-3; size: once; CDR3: ASSLPRGRDAQY
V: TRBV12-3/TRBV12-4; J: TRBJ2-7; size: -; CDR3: ASSRIGVWNEQY
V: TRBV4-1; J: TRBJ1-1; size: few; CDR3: ASSPYWTGATEAF
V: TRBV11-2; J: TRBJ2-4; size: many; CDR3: ASSSLSGTSANIQY
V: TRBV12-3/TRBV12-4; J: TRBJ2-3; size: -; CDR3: ASSMGQLRADAQY
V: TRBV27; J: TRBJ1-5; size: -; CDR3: ASSLYQGAGNQLQH
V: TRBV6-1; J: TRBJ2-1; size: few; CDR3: ASSEIAGVGNEQF
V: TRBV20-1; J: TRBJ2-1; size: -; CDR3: SARGQGLYNEQF
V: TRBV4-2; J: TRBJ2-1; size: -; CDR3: ASSQDRVDPGDEQF
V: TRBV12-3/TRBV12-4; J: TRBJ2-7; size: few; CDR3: ASSLDRTYSEQY
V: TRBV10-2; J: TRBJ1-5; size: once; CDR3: ASTSQDNQPQH
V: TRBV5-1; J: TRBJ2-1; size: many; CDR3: ASSRGYNEQF
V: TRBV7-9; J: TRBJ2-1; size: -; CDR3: ASSGDRGRNEQF
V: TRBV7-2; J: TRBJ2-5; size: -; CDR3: ASSLLGLAGVETQY
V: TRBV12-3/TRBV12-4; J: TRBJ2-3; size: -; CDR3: ASTTSGRPDTQY
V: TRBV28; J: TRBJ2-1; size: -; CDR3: ASSLRGFSYNEQF
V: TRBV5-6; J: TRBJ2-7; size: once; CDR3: ASSLWDRQAHEQY
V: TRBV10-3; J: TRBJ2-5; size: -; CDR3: AIRTGTTQETQY
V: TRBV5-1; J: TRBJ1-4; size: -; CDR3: ASSSDSLTNEKLF
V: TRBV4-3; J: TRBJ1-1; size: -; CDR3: ASSQTRGPEAF
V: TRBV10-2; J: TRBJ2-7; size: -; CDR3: ASSDWRDSARSSYEQY
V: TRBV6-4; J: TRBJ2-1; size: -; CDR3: ASSDSDNNEQF
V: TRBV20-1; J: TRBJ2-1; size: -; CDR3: SASDTSSYNEQF
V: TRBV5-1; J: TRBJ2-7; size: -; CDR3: ASSSGQGTHEQY
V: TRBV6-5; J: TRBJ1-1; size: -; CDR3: ASSYEPNTEAF
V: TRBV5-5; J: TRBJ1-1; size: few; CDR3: ASSANLQGSYLNTEAF
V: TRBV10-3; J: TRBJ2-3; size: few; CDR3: AIRISDTDTQY
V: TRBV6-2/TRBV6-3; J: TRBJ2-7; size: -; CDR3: ASRQGLANSYEQY
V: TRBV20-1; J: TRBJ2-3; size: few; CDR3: SATGTAGGAGTDTQY
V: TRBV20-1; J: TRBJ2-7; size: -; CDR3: SASRITFAYEQY
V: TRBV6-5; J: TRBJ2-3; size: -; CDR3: ASSYKRSTDTQY
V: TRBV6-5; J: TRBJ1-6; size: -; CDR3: ASSPSGGDSPLH
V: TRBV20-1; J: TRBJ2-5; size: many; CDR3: SARKGRGLWDKETQY
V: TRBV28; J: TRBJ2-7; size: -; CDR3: ASSYRQALSYEQY
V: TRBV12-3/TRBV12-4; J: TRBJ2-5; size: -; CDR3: ASSPNRGGNEETQY
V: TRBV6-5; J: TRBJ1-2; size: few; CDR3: ASSYSLDREGYT
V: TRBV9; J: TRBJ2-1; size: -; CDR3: ASSVDSGHYNEQF
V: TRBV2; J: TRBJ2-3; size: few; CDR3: ASSASLGSTDTQY
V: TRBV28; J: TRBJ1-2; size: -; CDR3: ASTLRASYGYT